These 18 T cell receptor beta chains were sequenced from one sample in a study of CXCR3-negative and CXCR3-positive naive CD8 T cells. Through 5' RACE with UMI labels, the TRB cDNA libraries were prepared. For each CDR3 protein, TCRdb gives one entry from its re-call of the 5' RACE reads, without DNA. The sample has some 5,000 distinct CDR3 sequences. Material: naive CXCR3- CD8+ T cells from blood. Stated subset: CD45RO-CCR7+CD27+CD95- naive CD8+ T cells lacking CXCR3 (TNR3-). The receptors shown here come from a human donor in good health. Some clones in this sample may be carry-over from other donors' samples.

The V and J genes are TRBV5-5 and TRBJ2-1; lacking DNA, the TRBD2 call made by TCRdb goes unchecked. This CDR3 region has 19 residues. Germline V gene sequence: CDR1 SGHKS, CDR2 YYEKEE (reference sequence). CDR3 amino acids: CASSAWESRIYGSYNEQFF.

This clonotype is medium-sized by frequency. The rearrangement joins TRBV5-1 to TRBJ1-1; TCRdb proposes TRBD1, but this gene call is untestable without DNA. The germline CDR1 and CDR2 sequences are SGHRS and YFSETQ. This CDR3 contains 15 residues. This CDR3 reads CASSLVGTGDTEAFF. Based on the CDR3 plus reference TRBV5-1 and TRBJ1-1, the full variable domain is KAGVTQTPRYLIKTRGQQVTLSCSPISGHRSVSWYQQTPGQGLQFLFEYFSETQRNKGNFPGRFSGRQFSNSRSEMNVSTLELGDSALYLCASSLVGTGDTEAFFGQGTRLTVV.

The rearrangement uses TRBV5-5 and TRBJ2-3; TCRdb selects TRBD2, and the lack of DNA leaves this call unchecked. Germline loops: CDR1 SGHKS, CDR2 YYEKEE (reference sequence). This CDR3 region has 13 residues. The CDR3 sequence is CASSSTSGDTQYF. The full variable domain, with the rest looked up from reference TRBV5-5 and TRBJ2-3, is DAGVTQSPTHLIKTRGQQVTLRCSPISGHKSVSWYQQVLGQGPQFIFQYYEKEERGRGNFPDRFSARQFPNYSSELNVNALLLGDSALYLCASSSTSGDTQYFGPGTRLTVL.

This clonotype counts as medium-sized (0.01 to 0.1%) by frequency. V and J are TRBV29-1 and TRBJ1-1; TCRdb indicates TRBD1, and absent DNA this call remains unverified. CDR3 length: 13 amino acids. Germline loops: CDR1 SQVTM, CDR2 ANQGSEA. The CDR3 here is CSVEEGETFEAFF.

Its frequency marks this clonotype as medium-sized (0.01 to 0.1%). The chain uses TRBV7-6 and TRBJ2-3; the TRBD2 assignment by TCRdb is unverifiable without DNA. Germline assignment: CDR1 SGHVS and CDR2 FNYEAQ. The CDR3 covers 19 residues. Here the CDR3 reads CASSLSSGRESPSTDTQYF.

The chain links TRBV6-2 or TRBV6-3 to TRBJ2-1; no DNA is available, so the TRBD2 call from TCRdb remains unchecked. Germline V gene data show CDR1 as MNHEY and CDR2 as SVGEGT. The CDR3 contains 18 residues. The CDR3 region is CASSYRSSGGEVYNEQFF.

The chain has TRBV27 and TRBJ1-1; no DNA is available, so the TRBD1 call from TCRdb remains unchecked. Germline lookup yields CDR1 MNHEY and CDR2 SMNVEV (reference sequence). The CDR3 is 14 residues long. This chain's CDR3 is CASSTLGVATEAFF.

This rearrangement joins TRBV11-2 to TRBJ2-1; the D gene TCRdb calls, TRBD1, cannot be checked with no DNA. Germline V gives CDR1 SGHAT, CDR2 FQNNGV. CDR3 length: 14 residues. The CDR3 sequence: CASSLGTGYNEQFF. Together with reference TRBV11-2 and TRBJ2-1, the CDR3 gives the full variable domain: EAGVAQSPRYKIIEKRQSVAFWCNPISGHATLYWYQQILGQGPKLLIQFQNNGVVDDSQLPKDRFSAERLKGVDSTLKIQPAKLEDSAVYLCASSLGTGYNEQFFGPGTRLTVL.

The V and J genes are TRBV29-1 and TRBJ2-1; TCRdb's D call of TRBD1 is untestable without DNA. CDR3 size: 14 residues. Germline CDR1 and CDR2: SQVTM and ANQGSEA. CDR3 in amino acids: CSVEVTTGFNEQFF.

Considering frequency, this clonotype is medium-sized. The chain is built from TRBV29-1 and TRBJ1-2; no DNA is available, so the TRBD1 call from TCRdb remains unchecked. The germline CDR1 and CDR2 sequences are SQVTM and ANQGSEA. This CDR3 comprises 11 residues. CDR3 loop: CSVPPGNGYTF.

The chain is built from TRBV18 and TRBJ2-1. CDR3 length: 12 residues. Germline CDR1 and CDR2: KGHSH and LQKENI. The chain's CDR3 is CASSPPGNEQFF.

Its frequency marks this clonotype as medium-sized. The chain has TRBV5-1 and TRBJ2-1; TCRdb outputs TRBD1, but without DNA this stays unchecked. Germline V gives CDR1 SGHRS, CDR2 YFSETQ. CDR3 size: 14 residues. The CDR3 spells CASSGTGHYNEQFF.

The rearrangement uses TRBV29-1 and TRBJ2-7; TCRdb gives TRBD2 as the D gene, but with no DNA this cannot be confirmed. The CDR3 extends over 14 amino acids. The V gene's germline CDR1 is SQVTM and CDR2 ANQGSEA. The CDR3 protein is CSVDTGLDGYEQYF.

This clonotype is deemed medium-sized by its frequency. J is TRBJ2-1 and V is TRBV7-8. CDR3 length: 15 residues. The germline gives CDR1 SGHVS, CDR2 FQNEAQ. The CDR3 here is CASSLVTGGPSEQFF.

By frequency, this clonotype is medium-sized. The chain employs TRBV29-1 and TRBJ2-7; TCRdb gives TRBD1 as the D gene, but with no DNA this cannot be confirmed. The CDR3 has 15 residues. Germline CDR1 is SQVTM and CDR2 is ANQGSEA. This CDR3 reads CSALKLTGATYEQYF.

Considering frequency, this clonotype is medium-sized. This chain joins TRBV5-6 and TRBJ2-1. The CDR3 is made up of 13 amino acids. Germline CDR1 and CDR2: SGHDT and YYEEEE. CDR3 sequence: CASSLASSNEQFF. Filled out from reference TRBV5-6 and TRBJ2-1, the complete variable domain reads DAGVTQSPTHLIKTRGQQVTLRCSPKSGHDTVSWYQQALGQGPQFIFQYYEEEERQRGNFPDRFSGHQFPNYSSELNVNALLLGDSALYLCASSLASSNEQFFGPGTRLTVL.

The rearrangement joins TRBV4-1 to TRBJ1-2; no DNA is available, so the TRBD1 call from TCRdb remains unchecked. The CDR3 extends over 14 amino acids. The germline gives CDR1 MGHRA, CDR2 YSYEKL. CDR3 loop: CASSQFRGLDGYTF.

This clonotype ranks as medium-sized in terms of frequency. The chain combines TRBV6-6 with TRBJ1-2; TCRdb returns TRBD1, unconfirmable since there is no DNA. The CDR3 covers 13 residues. Germline V gene lookup returns CDR1 MNHNY and CDR2 SVGAGI (reference sequence). The CDR3 sequence is CASSYEGGAGYTF.